What follows is one T cell receptor (beta chain) and its context. V was clipped by 7 bases and J by 3 bases, with 13 bases between them. The CDR3 runs 13 residues. Germline values: CDR1 LNHDA, CDR2 SQIVND (reference sequence). The data belong to a study of blood T cell repertoires in COVID-19. About the study: Both acute and convalescent COVID-19 samples were obtained from the United States, Italy and Spain. Sample material is recorded as cDNA or gDNA derived from T cells, B-cell-depleted T cells, or PBMCs.

As originally analysed: The assay estimated nucleated cells by amplifying reference gene primers. The protocol was immunoSEQ multiplex PCR, while the TCRdb copy is restricted to in-frame clones and leaves out a portion. Clone size and V and J calls were adopted from that table, with D and trimming inferred from the DNA. This sample has some 130,000 clones, with 85% found just once. The sequencing input was peripheral blood. The sequence derives from an elderly man with acute or convalescent COVID-19. The J gene is TRBJ2-7, the V gene TRBV19; no definite D call. The CDR3 sequence is CASKKNGFYEQYF. The CDR3 DNA follows: TGTGCCAGTAAGAAAAACGGTTTCTACGAGCAGTACTTC.